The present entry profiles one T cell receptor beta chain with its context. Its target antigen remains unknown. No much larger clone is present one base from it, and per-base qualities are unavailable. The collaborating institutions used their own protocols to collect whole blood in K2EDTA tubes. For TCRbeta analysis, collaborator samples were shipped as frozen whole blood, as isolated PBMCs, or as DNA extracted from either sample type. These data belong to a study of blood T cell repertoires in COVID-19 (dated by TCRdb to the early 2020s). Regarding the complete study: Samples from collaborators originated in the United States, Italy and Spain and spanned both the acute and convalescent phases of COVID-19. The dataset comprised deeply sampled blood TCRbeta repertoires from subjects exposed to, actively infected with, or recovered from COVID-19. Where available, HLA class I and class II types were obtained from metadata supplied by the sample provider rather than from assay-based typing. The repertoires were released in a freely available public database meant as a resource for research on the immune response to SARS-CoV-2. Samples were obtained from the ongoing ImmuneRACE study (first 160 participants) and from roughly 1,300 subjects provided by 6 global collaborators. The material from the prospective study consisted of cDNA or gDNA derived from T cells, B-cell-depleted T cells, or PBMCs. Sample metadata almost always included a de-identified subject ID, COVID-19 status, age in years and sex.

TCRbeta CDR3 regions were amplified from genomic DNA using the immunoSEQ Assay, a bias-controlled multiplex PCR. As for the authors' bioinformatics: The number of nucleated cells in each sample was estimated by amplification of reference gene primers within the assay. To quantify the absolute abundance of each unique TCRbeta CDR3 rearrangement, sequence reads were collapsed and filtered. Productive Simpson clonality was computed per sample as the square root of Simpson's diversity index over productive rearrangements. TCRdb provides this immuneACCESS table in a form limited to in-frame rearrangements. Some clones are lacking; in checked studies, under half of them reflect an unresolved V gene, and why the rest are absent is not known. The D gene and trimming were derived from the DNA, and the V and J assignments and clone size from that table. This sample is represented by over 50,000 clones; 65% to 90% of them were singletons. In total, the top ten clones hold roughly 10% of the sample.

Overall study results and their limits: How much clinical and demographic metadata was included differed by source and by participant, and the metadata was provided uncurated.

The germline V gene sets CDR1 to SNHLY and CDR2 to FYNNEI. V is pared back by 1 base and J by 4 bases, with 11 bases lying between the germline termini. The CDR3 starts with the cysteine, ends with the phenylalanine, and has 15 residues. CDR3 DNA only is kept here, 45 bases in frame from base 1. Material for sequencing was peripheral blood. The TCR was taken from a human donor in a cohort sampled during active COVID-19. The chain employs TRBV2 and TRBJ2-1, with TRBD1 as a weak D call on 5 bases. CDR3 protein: CASSEGRQSYNEQFF. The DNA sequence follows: TGTGCCAGCAGTGAAGGGCGACAGTCATACAATGAGCAGTTCTTC.